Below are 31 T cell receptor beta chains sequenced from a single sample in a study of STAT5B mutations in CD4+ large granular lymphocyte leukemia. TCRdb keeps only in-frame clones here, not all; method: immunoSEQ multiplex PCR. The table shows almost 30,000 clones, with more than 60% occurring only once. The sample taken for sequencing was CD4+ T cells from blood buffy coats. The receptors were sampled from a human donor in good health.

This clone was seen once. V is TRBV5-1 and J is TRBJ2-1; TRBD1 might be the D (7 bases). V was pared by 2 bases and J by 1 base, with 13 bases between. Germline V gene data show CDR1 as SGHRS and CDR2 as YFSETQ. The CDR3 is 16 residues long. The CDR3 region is CASSLSPGGSYNEQFF. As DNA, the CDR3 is TGCGCCAGCAGCTTATCGCCAGGGGGGTCCTACAATGAGCAGTTCTTC.

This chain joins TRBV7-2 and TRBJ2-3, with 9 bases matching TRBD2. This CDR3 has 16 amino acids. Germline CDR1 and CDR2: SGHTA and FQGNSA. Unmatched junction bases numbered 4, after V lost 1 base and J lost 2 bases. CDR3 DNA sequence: TGTGCCAGCAGCTTAGGACTAGCGGCTGTCACAGATACGCAGTATTTT. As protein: CASSLGLAAVTDTQYF.

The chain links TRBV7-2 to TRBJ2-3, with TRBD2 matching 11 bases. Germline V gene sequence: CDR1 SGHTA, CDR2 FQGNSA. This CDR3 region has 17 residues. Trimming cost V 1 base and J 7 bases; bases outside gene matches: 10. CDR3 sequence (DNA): TGTGCCAGCAGCTTAGGATCCTCTAGCGGGGGGCTATATACGCAGTATTTT. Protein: CASSLGSSSGGLYTQYF. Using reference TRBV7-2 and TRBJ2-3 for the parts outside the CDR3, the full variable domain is GAGVSQSPSNKVTEKGKDVELRCDPISGHTALYWYRQSLGQGLEFLIYFQGNSAPDKSGLPSDRFSAERTGGSVSTLTIQRTQQEDSAVYLCASSLGSSSGGLYTQYFGPGTRLTVL.

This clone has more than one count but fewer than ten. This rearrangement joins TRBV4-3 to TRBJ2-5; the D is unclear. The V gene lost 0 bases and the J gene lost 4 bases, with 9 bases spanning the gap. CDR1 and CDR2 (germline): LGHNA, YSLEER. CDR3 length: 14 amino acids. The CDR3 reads CASSQDLTTETQYF. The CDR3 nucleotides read TGCGCCAGCAGCCAAGATCTTACTACAGAGACCCAGTACTTC.

CDR3: CASSTTDTYEQYV. As DNA, the CDR3 is TGTGCCAGCAGTACCACAGACACCTACGAGCAGTACGTC. V and J are TRBV5-6 and TRBJ2-7; D not certain. The V end lost 5 bases, the J end lost 2 bases, and 11 bases lay between the germline ends. This CDR3 spans 13 amino acids. The germline gives CDR1 SGHDT, CDR2 YYEEEE.

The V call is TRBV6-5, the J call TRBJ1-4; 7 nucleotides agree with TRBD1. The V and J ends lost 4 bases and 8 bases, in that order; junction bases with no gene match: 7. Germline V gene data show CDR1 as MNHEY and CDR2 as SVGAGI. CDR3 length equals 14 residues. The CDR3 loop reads CASSSKGAREKLFF. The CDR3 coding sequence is TGTGCCAGCAGTTCCAAGGGGGCGCGAGAAAAACTGTTTTTT.

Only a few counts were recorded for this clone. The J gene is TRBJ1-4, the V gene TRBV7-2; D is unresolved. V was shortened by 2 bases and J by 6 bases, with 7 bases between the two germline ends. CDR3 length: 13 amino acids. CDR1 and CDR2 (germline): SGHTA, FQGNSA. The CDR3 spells CASSLTEYEKLFF. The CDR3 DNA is TGTGCCAGCAGCTTAACAGAGTATGAAAAACTGTTTTTT.

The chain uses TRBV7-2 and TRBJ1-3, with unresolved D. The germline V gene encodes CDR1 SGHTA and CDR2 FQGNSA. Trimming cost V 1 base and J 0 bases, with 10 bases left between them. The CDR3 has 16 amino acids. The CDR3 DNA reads TGTGCCAGCAGCTTAGTATCTATTGTCTCTGGAAACACCATATATTTT. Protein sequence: CASSLVSIVSGNTIYF.

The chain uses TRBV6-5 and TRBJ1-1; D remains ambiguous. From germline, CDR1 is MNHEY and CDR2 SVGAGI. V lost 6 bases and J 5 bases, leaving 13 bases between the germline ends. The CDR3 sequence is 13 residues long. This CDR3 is CASSRASATEAFF. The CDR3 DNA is TGTGCCAGCAGCCGGGCGTCGGCAACTGAAGCTTTCTTT.

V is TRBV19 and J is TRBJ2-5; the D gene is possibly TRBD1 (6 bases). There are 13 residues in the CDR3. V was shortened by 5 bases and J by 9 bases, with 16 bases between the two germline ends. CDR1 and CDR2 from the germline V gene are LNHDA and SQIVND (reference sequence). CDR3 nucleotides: TGTGCCAGTAGTGACAGGCCGCAAGGGGCCCAGTACTTC. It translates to CASSDRPQGAQYF. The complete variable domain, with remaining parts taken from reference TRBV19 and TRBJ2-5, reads DGGITQSPKYLFRKEGQNVTLSCEQNLNHDAMYWYRQDPGQGLRLIYYSQIVNDFQKGDIAEGYSVSREKKESFPLTVTSAQKNPTAFYLCASSDRPQGAQYFGPGTRLLVL.

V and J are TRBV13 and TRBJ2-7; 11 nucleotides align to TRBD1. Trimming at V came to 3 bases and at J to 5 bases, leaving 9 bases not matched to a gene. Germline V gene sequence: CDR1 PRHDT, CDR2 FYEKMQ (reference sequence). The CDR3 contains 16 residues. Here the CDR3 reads CASSFGLDRGPHEQYF. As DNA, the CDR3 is TGTGCCAGCAGCTTTGGTTTGGACAGGGGGCCCCACGAGCAGTACTTC.

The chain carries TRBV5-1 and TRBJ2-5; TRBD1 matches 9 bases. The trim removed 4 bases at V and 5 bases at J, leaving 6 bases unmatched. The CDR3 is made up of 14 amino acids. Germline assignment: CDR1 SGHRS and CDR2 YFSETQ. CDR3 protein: CASSIDRGRETQYF. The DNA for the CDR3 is TGCGCCAGCAGCATCGACAGGGGGAGGGAGACCCAGTACTTC.

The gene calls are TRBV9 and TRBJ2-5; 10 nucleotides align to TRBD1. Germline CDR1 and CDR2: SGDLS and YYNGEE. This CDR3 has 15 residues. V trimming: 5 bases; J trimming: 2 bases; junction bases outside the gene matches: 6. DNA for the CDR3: TGTGCCAGCAGTGACGGGACAGGGGCACAAGAGACCCAGTACTTC. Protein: CASSDGTGAQETQYF.

In DNA form, the CDR3 reads TGTGCCAGCAGGGGCGGGGGGGCCGGCACAGATACGCAGTATTTT. Residues: CASRGGGAGTDTQYF. The chain carries TRBV6-5 and TRBJ2-3, with 9 bases aligning to TRBD2. This CDR3 is built from 15 residues. The junction had 5 bases not matched to a gene; V was cut back by 6 bases and J by 1 base. Germline lookup yields CDR1 MNHEY and CDR2 SVGAGI.

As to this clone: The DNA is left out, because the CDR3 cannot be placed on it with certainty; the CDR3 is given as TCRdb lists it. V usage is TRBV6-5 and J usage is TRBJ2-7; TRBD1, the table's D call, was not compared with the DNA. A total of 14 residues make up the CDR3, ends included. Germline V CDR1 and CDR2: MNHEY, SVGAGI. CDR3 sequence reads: CASSSSAGPYEQYF.

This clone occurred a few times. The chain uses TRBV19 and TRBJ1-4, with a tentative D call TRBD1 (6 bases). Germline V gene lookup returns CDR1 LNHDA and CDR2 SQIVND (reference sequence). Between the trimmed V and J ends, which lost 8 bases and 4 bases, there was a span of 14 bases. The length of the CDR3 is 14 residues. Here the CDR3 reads CASSGGPFNEKLFF. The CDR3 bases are TGTGCCAGTTCCGGGGGCCCATTTAATGAAAAACTGTTTTTT.

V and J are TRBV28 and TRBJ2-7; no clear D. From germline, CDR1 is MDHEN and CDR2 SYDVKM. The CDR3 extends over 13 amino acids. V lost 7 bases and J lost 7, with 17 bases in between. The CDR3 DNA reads TGTGCCAGCACCAATTTGGGGATGGGGGAGCAGTACGTC. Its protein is CASTNLGMGEQYV.

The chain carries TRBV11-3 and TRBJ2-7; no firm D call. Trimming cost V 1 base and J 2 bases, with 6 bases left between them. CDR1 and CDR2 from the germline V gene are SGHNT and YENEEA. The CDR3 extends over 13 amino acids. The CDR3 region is CASSLGPPYEQYV. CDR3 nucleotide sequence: TGTGCCAGCAGCTTAGGTCCCCCCTACGAGCAGTACGTC.

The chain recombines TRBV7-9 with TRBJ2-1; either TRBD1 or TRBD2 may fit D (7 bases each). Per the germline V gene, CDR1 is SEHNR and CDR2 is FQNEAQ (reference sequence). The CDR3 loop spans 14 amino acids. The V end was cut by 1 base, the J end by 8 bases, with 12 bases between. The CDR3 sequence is CASSLVAGGDEQFF. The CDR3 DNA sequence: TGTGCCAGCAGCTTAGTTGCAGGGGGGGATGAGCAGTTCTTC. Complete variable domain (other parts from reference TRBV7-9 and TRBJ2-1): DTGVSQNPRHKITKRGQNVTFRCDPISEHNRLYWYRQTLGQGPEFLTYFQNEAQLEKSRLLSDRFSAERPKGSFSTLEIQRTEQGDSAMYLCASSLVAGGDEQFFGPGTRLTVL.

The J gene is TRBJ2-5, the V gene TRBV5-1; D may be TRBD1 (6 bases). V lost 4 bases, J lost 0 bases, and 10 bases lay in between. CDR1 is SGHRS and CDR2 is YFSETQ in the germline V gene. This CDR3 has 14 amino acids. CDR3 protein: CASSPGQYQETQYF. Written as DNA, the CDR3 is TGCGCCAGCAGCCCTGGACAGTACCAAGAGACCCAGTACTTC.

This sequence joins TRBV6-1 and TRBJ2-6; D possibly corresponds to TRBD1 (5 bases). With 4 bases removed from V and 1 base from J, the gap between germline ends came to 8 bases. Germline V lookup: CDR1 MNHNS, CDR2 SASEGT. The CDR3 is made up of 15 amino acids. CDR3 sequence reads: CASSVGASGANVLTF. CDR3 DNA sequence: TGTGCCAGCAGTGTAGGGGCGTCTGGGGCCAACGTCCTGACTTTC.

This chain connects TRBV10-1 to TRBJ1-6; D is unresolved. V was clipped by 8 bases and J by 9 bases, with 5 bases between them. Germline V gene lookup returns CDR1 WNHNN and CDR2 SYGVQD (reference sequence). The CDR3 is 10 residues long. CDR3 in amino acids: CASLSSPLHF. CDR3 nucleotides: TGCGCCAGCCTGAGTTCACCCCTCCACTTT.

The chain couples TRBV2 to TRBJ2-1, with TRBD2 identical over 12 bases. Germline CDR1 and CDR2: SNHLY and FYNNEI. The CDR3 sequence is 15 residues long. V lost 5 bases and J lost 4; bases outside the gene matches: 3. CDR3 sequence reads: CASSKLAGGYNEQFF. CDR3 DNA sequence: TGTGCCAGCAGTAAACTAGCGGGGGGATACAATGAGCAGTTCTTC.

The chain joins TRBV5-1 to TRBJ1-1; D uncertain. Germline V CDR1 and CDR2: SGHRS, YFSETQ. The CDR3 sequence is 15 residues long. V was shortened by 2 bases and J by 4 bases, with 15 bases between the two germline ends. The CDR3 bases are TGCGCCAGCAGCTTAGGACCCGGGTTTCCCACTGAAGCTTTCTTT. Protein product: CASSLGPGFPTEAFF.

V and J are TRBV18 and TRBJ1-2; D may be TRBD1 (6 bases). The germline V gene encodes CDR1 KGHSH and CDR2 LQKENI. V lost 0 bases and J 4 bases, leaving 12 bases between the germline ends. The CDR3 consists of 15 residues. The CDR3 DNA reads TGTGCCAGCTCACCACCCAACCGGGACATCTATGGCTACACCTTC. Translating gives CASSPPNRDIYGYTF.

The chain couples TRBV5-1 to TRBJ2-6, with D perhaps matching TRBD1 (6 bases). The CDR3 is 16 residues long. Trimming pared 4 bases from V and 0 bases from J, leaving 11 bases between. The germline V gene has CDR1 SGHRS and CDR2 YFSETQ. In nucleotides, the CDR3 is TGCGCCAGCAGCCAGACAGGAGACTCTGGGGCCAACGTCCTGACTTTC. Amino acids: CASSQTGDSGANVLTF.

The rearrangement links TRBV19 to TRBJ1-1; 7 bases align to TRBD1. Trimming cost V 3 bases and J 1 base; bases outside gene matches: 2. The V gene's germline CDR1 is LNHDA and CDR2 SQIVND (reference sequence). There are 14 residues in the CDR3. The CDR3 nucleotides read TGTGCCAGTAGTATGACAGGGCGGAACACTGAAGCTTTCTTT. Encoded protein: CASSMTGRNTEAFF.

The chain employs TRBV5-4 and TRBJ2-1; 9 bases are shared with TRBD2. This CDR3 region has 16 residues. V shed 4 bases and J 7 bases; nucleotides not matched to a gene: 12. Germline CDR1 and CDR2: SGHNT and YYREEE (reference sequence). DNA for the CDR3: TGTGCCAGCAGCACGGGATCCAGCGGGGGGTTAAATGAGCAGTTCTTC. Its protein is CASSTGSSGGLNEQFF.

The CDR3 protein is CASSSTATNEKLFF. In DNA, the CDR3 is TGTGCCAGCAGCTCGACTGCAACTAATGAAAAACTGTTTTTT. V gene TRBV5-6 combines with J gene TRBJ1-4; D remains ambiguous. Germline loops: CDR1 SGHDT, CDR2 YYEEEE. The length of the CDR3 is 14 residues. The V gene lost 3 bases and the J gene lost 0 bases, with 6 bases spanning the gap.

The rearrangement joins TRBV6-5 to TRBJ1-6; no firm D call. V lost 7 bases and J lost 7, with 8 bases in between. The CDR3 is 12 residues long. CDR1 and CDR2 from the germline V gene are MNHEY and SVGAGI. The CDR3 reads CASKLLNSPLHF. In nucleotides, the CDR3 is TGTGCCAGCAAGCTCCTAAATTCACCCCTCCACTTT.

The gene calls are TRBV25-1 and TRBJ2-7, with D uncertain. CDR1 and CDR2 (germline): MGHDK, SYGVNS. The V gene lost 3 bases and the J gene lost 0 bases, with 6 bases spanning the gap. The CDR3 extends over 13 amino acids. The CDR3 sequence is CASSDANSYEQYV. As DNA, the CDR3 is TGTGCCAGCAGTGATGCCAACTCCTACGAGCAGTACGTC.